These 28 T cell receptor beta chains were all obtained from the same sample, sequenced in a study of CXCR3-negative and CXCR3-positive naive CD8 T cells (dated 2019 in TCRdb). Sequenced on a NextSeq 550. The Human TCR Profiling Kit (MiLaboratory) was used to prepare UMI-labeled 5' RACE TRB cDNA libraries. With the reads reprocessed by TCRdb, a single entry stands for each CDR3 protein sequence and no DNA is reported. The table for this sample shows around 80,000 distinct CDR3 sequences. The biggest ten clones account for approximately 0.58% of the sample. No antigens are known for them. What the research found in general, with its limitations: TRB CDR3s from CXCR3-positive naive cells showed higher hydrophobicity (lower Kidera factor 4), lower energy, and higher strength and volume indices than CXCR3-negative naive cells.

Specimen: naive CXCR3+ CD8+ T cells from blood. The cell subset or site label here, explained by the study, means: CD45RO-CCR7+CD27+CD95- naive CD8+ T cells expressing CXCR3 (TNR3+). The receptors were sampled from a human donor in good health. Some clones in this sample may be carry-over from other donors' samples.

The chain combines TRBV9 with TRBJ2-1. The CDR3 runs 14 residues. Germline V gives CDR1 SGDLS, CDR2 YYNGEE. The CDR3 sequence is CASSTGSSYNEQFF.

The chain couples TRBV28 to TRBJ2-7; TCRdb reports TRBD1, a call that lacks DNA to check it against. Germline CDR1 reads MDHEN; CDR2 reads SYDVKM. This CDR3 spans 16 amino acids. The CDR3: CASSVGTELGTYEQYF.

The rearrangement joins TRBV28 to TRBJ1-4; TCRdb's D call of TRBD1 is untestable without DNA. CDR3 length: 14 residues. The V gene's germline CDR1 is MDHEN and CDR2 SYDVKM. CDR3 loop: CASRGRRPNEKLFF.

The CDR3 loop reads CASSLGAGGEETQYF. The chain carries TRBV7-8 and TRBJ2-5; TCRdb's D gene call, TRBD2, goes unchecked for lack of DNA. Germline assignment: CDR1 SGHVS and CDR2 FQNEAQ. The CDR3 consists of 15 residues.

CDR3 protein: CASSLGGGATDTQYF. The chain uses TRBV28 and TRBJ2-3; as DNA is missing, the TRBD1 call by TCRdb cannot be tested. The CDR3 extends over 15 amino acids. From germline, CDR1 is MDHEN and CDR2 SYDVKM.

CDR3 in amino acids: CSVVGDHPGGETQYF. This chain links TRBV29-1 with TRBJ2-5; TCRdb indicates TRBD1, and absent DNA this call remains unverified. The CDR3 has 15 amino acids. Germline V gene sequence: CDR1 SQVTM, CDR2 ANQGSEA.

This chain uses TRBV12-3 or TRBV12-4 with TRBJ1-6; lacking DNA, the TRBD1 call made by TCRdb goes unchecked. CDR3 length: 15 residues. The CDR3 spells CASSLGGNGNSPLHF.

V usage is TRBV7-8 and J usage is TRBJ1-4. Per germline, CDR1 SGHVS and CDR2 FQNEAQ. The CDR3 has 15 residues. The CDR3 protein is CASSFGSATNDKLFF.

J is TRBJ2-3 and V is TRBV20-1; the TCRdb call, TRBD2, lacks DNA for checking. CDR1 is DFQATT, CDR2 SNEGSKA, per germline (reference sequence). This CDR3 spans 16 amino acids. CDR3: CSARALAGVPGDTQYF.

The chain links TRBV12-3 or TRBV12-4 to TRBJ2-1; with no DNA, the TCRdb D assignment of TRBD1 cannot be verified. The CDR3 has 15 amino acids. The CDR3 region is CASSPPGQGFDEQFF.

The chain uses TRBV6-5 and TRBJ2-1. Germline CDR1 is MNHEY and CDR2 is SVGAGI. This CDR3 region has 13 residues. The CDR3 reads CASSFKSYNEQFF.

CDR3 residues: CASSLSYPTEAFF. The gene calls are TRBV27 and TRBJ1-1. CDR3 length: 13 residues. CDR1 MNHEY and CDR2 SMNVEV come from the germline V gene (reference sequence).

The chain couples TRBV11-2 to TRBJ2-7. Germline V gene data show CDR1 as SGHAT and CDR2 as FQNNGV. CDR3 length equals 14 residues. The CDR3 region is CAIRNLTTTYEQYF.

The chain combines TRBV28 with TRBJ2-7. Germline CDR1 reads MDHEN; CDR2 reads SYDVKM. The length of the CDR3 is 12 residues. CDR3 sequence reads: CASSLQNYEQYF. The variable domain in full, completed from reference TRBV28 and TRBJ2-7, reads DVKVTQSSRYLVKRTGEKVFLECVQDMDHENMFWYRQDPGLGLRLIYFSYDVKMKEKGDIPEGYSVSREKKERFSLILESASTNQTSMYLCASSLQNYEQYFGPGTRLTVT.

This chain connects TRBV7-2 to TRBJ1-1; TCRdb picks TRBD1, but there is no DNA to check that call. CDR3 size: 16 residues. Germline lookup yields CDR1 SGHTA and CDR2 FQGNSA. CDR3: CASSLERYTGITEAFF. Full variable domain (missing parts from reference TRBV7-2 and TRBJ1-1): GAGVSQSPSNKVTEKGKDVELRCDPISGHTALYWYRQSLGQGLEFLIYFQGNSAPDKSGLPSDRFSAERTGGSVSTLTIQRTQQEDSAVYLCASSLERYTGITEAFFGQGTRLTVV.

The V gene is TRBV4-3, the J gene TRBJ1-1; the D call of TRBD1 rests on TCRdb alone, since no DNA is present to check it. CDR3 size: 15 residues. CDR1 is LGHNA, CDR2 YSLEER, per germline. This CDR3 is CASSQAYGANTEAFF.

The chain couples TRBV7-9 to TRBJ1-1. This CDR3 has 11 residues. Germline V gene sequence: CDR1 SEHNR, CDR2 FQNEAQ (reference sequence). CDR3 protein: CASSWRTEAFF.

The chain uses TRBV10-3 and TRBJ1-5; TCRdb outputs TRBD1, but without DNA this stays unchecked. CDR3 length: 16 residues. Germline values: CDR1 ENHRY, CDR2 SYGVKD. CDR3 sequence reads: CAISESVGTEYQPQHF.

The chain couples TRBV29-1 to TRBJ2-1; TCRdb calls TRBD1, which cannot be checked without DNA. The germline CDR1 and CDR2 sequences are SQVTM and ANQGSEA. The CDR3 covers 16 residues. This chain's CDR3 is CSVRVSGVPSYNEQFF.

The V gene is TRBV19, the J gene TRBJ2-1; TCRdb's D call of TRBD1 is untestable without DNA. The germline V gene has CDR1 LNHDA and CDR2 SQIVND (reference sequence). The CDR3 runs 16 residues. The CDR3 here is CASSPDRASSYNEQFF.

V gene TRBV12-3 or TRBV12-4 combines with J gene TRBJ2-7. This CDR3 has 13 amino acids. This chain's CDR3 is CASSFSGFYEQYF.

This CDR3 reads CASSAGTSGGTVAKNIQYF. V is TRBV9 and J is TRBJ2-4; with no DNA, the TCRdb D assignment of TRBD2 cannot be verified. The CDR3 runs 19 residues. The V gene's germline CDR1 is SGDLS and CDR2 YYNGEE.

The CDR3 loop reads CASSVREGDNEQFF. This chain uses TRBV19 with TRBJ2-1. The germline V gene encodes CDR1 LNHDA and CDR2 SQIVND (reference sequence). The length of the CDR3 is 14 residues.

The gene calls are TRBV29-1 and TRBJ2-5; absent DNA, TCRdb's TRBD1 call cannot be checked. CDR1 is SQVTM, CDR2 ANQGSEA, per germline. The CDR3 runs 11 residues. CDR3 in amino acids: CSRLWGGTQYF.

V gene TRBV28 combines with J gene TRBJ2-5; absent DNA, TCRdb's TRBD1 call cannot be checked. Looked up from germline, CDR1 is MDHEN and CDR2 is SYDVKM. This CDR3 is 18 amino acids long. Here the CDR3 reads CASNPGFDRGRGQETQYF.

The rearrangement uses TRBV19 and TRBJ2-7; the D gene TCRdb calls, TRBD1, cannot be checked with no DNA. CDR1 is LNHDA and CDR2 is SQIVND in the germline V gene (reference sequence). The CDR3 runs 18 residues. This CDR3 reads CASRHSGTEAVYVYEQYF. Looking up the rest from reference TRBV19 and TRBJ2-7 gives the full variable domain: DGGITQSPKYLFRKEGQNVTLSCEQNLNHDAMYWYRQDPGQGLRLIYYSQIVNDFQKGDIAEGYSVSREKKESFPLTVTSAQKNPTAFYLCASRHSGTEAVYVYEQYFGPGTRLTVT.

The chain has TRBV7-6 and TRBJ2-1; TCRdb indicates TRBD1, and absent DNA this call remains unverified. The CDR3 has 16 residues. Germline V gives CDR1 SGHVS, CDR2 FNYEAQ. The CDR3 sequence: CASSSTWSGSGNEQFF.

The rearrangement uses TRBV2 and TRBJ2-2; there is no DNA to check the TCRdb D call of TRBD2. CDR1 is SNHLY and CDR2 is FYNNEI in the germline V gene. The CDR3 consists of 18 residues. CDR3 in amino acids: CASSDLTSGGRNTGELFF.